What follows describes a single TCR beta chain. What it binds is unknown. Germline V lookup: CDR1 MNHEY, CDR2 SVGEGT. This CDR3 region has 16 residues. Trimming cost V 2 bases and J 9 bases; bases outside gene matches: 10. These data are taken from a study of Ad26.COV2.S vaccination and SARS-CoV-2 variants. Clones were sequenced by immunoSEQ multiplex PCR, and TCRdb holds only the in-frame ones, with some missing. The sample gives over 85,000 clones, around 82% of which show up once; around a sixth is in the top ten. General study points: Responses of T cells in total may have been underestimated by the TCR breadth and depth analyses. Responses of spike-specific T cells (both CD8+ and CD4+) reportedly showed substantial breadth after vaccination.

This TCR was sampled from a human donor who had recovered from COVID-19. The V call is TRBV6-2 or TRBV6-3, the J call TRBJ2-7, with 13 bases lining up with TRBD2. Sequencing was performed on peripheral blood, taken after recovery from COVID-19. CDR3 region: CASSYPGTSGTTRQYF. CDR3 sequence (DNA): TGTGCCAGCAGTTACCCGGGGACTAGCGGGACTACGAGGCAGTACTTC.